Listed below are T cell receptor beta chains from one sample, sequenced in a study of Ad26.COV2.S vaccination and SARS-CoV-2 variants. This table comes from immunoSEQ multiplex PCR, and its TCRdb copy is limited to in-frame clones, with some not included. This sample has about 440,000 clones, with about 83% found just once. The specimen was peripheral blood, collected in a trial of Ad26.COV2.S vaccine versus placebo. The source of these receptors is a person between 18 and 65 years old who received the Ad26.COV2.S COVID-19 vaccine or a placebo. Each CDR3 is given with its conserved first and last residue. The D gene is left open where the match is weak. Expanded clones get a size class; other rows say once, few or many, or leave the size out.

v_gene	j_gene	d_gene	abundance	len	CDR3nt	CDR3aa
TRBV19	TRBJ2-7	TRBD2	-	18	TGTGCCAGTAGTATAACCGGGACTAGTTTCTCTACCCCCTACGAGCAGTACTTC	CASSITGTSFSTPYEQYF
TRBV28	TRBJ2-7	-	-	14	TGTGCCAGCTCAGAGGACACCGTATCCTACGAGCAGTACTTC	CASSEDTVSYEQYF
TRBV7-2	TRBJ2-3	TRBD2	-	15	TGTGCCAGCAGTTTACGGAGCGGGGACACAGATACGCAGTATTTT	CASSLRSGDTDTQYF
TRBV21-1	TRBJ2-7	-	-	15	TGTGCCAGCAGCAAAGGGTTCCTTAGACCCTACGAGCAGTACTTC	CASSKGFLRPYEQYF
TRBV14	TRBJ2-7	-	-	13	TGTGCCAGCAGCCAAGATCTTTGGGGGGAGCAGTACTTC	CASSQDLWGEQYF
TRBV5-1	TRBJ1-1	-	-	13	TGCGCTAGGACAGATAGGGAGAACACTGAAGCTTTCTTT	CARTDRENTEAFF
TRBV2	TRBJ1-2	-	-	14	TGTGCCAGCAGTGGGAACGGAGCTAACTATGGCTACACCTTC	CASSGNGANYGYTF
TRBV11-2	TRBJ2-7	-	-	17	TGTGCCAGCAGCTTAGTTTTTGACCGGATGAGCTCCTACGAGCAGTACTTC	CASSLVFDRMSSYEQYF
TRBV11-3	TRBJ2-1	-	-	15	TGTGCCAGCAGCACCGGGACCACCCTGGACAATGAGCAGTTCTTC	CASSTGTTLDNEQFF
TRBV5-6	TRBJ2-3	TRBD2	-	16	TGTGCCAGCAGCTTAATAGCGGGAGAGGTAAAAGATACGCAGTATTTT	CASSLIAGEVKDTQYF
TRBV19	TRBJ1-1	-	-	12	TGTGCCAGTAGTACGACACCCCGGAACGCTTTCTTT	CASSTTPRNAFF
TRBV7-2	TRBJ1-6	TRBD1	-	15	TGTGCCAGCAGCCTGGGACAGGGCATTAATTCACCCCTCCACTTT	CASSLGQGINSPLHF
TRBV18	TRBJ2-7	TRBD1	-	15	TGTGCCAGCTCAACTCGGACAGGGTTTACCTACGAGCAGTACTTC	CASSTRTGFTYEQYF
TRBV19	TRBJ1-4	-	few	16	TGTGCCAGTAGCGACAACCTTGGACAGACCACTGAAAAACTGTTTTTT	CASSDNLGQTTEKLFF
TRBV7-3	TRBJ1-2	TRBD1	-	18	TGTGCCAGCAGCTTATCGGTCGGGACAGGCACCCCTTGGGGGGGCTACACCTTC	CASSLSVGTGTPWGGYTF
TRBV6-5	TRBJ1-2	-	-	12	TGTGCCAGCAGGGCCGTTAACTATGGCTACACCTTC	CASRAVNYGYTF
TRBV5-1	TRBJ1-4	TRBD1	-	16	TGCGCCAGCAGCTTGGCCGAAAACAGGGGTAATGAAAAACTGTTTTTT	CASSLAENRGNEKLFF
TRBV30	TRBJ1-1	TRBD1	once	17	TGTGCCCCCCTGGGAAGGGCCCCAGGGACAGTCTGGCCTGAAGCTTTCTTT	CAPLGRAPGTVWPEAFF
TRBV7-3	TRBJ2-2	-	-	11	TGTGCCAGCAGCTCAGGGGGGGAGCTGTTTTTT	CASSSGGELFF
TRBV18	TRBJ2-3	-	-	14	TGTGCCAGCTCACCATTGGCGGGCACAGATACGCAGTATTTT	CASSPLAGTDTQYF
TRBV30	TRBJ2-1	-	-	12	TGTGCCTGGAGTGTTTTTGGCAATGAGCAGTTCTTC	CAWSVFGNEQFF
TRBV19	TRBJ1-2	-	-	12	TGTGCCAGTAATACCAATACGGGCGGCTACACCTTC	CASNTNTGGYTF
TRBV28	TRBJ1-5	-	-	14	TGTGCCAGCACTACCTTTGGGAGCAATCAGCCCCAGCATTTT	CASTTFGSNQPQHF
TRBV10-3	TRBJ2-7	TRBD2	-	13	TGTGCCACCGGGAGGGCCTGGGGGGACGAGCAGTACTTC	CATGRAWGDEQYF
TRBV10-3	TRBJ1-1	-	-	16	TGTGCCATCAGTGAGCGAGGACACTCCATGAACACTGAAGCTTTCTTT	CAISERGHSMNTEAFF
TRBV28	TRBJ2-7	TRBD2	-	11	TGTGCCAGCGTAGCGGGACCAAAGCAGTACTTC	CASVAGPKQYF
TRBV19	TRBJ2-1	TRBD2	-	14	TGTGCCAGTAGTTTGGGGACTAATAACAATGAGCAGTTCTTC	CASSLGTNNNEQFF
TRBV5-4	TRBJ2-7	-	-	13	TGTGCCAGCAGAGAGCAAGGGACCTCCACTAAGTACTTC	CASREQGTSTKYF
TRBV6-5	TRBJ2-1	TRBD2	-	14	TGTGCCAGCAGCCTCGGACTAGCTAGCAATGAGCAGTTCTTC	CASSLGLASNEQFF
TRBV12-3/TRBV12-4	TRBJ1-2	-	-	13	TGTGCCAGCAGTTTAGACTCCAGTTATGGCTACACCTTC	CASSLDSSYGYTF
TRBV7-9	TRBJ2-2	TRBD1	-	16	TGTGCCAGCAGCCCATATATGACAGGGTGGACCGGGGAGCTGTTTTTT	CASSPYMTGWTGELFF
TRBV9	TRBJ2-7	-	-	14	TGTGCCAGCAGCGTAGCACAGGGGGGGTACGAGCAGTACTTC	CASSVAQGGYEQYF
TRBV5-8	TRBJ2-1	-	-	17	TGTGCCAGCAGCCGCTCGCCGTCCATGAGCTCCTACAATGAGCAGTTCTTC	CASSRSPSMSSYNEQFF
TRBV11-2	TRBJ2-6	-	few	14	TGTGCCAGCAGCTCCCTCTCTGGGGCCAACGTCCTGACTTTC	CASSSLSGANVLTF
TRBV27	TRBJ2-5	-	-	12	TGTGCCAGCGGGGGCCCAGGAGAGACCCAGTACTTC	CASGGPGETQYF
TRBV7-8	TRBJ2-3	TRBD2	-	17	TGTGCCAGCAGATCCGGGACTAGCGGGAGGAGGGAAGATACGCAGTATTTT	CASRSGTSGRREDTQYF
TRBV11-2	TRBJ2-5	-	-	16	TGTGCCAGCAGCACAACGCCGCAGGGCCTTGAGGAGACCCAGTACTTC	CASSTTPQGLEETQYF
TRBV29-1	TRBJ1-2	TRBD1	-	13	TGCAGCGTCCCCTCCGAGGGGGCGCTCGGCTACACCTTC	CSVPSEGALGYTF
TRBV5-4	TRBJ1-2	-	few	16	TGTGCCAGCAGCCCCTTAGCAGGGGACGCTAACTATGGCTACACCTTC	CASSPLAGDANYGYTF
TRBV27	TRBJ2-7	TRBD2	-	16	TGTGCCAGCAGTATACGTAGCGGGAGGGCGTTCTACGAGCAGTACTTC	CASSIRSGRAFYEQYF
TRBV9	TRBJ2-3	TRBD2	-	15	TGTGCCAGCAGCGTTTCTAGCGGGTTTCCAGATACGCAGTATTTT	CASSVSSGFPDTQYF
TRBV19	TRBJ2-1	-	-	15	TGTGCCAGTAGAGGCGGCGGGACTTCATACAATGAGCAGTTCTTC	CASRGGGTSYNEQFF
TRBV5-3	TRBJ2-3	-	-	12	TGTGCCAGAAGCTTTGCCGGGTTGACGCAGTATTTT	CARSFAGLTQYF
TRBV28	TRBJ1-2	-	-	12	TGTGCCAGCAGTTTTTACAGCTATGGCTACACCTTC	CASSFYSYGYTF
TRBV11-2	TRBJ2-1	-	-	13	TGTGCCAGCAGCTTGGGGACCTACAATGAGCAGTTCTTC	CASSLGTYNEQFF
TRBV24-1	TRBJ1-1	TRBD1	-	17	TGTGCCACCAGTGAACGAGACAGGGCTAACATGAACACTGAAGCTTTCTTT	CATSERDRANMNTEAFF
TRBV7-6	TRBJ2-1	TRBD2	-	15	TGTGCCAGCAGCTTAGCCAGCGGGATTTACAATGAGCAGTTCTTC	CASSLASGIYNEQFF
TRBV2	TRBJ1-5	-	-	15	TGTGCCAGCAGTGAAAGCACTCCAAGGAATCAGCCCCAGCATTTT	CASSESTPRNQPQHF
TRBV9	TRBJ1-5	-	-	15	TGTGCCAGCAGCGTAGGCGGGTTCAGCAATCAGCCCCAGCATTTT	CASSVGGFSNQPQHF
TRBV5-4	TRBJ2-4	-	-	17	TGTGCCAGCAGCTTAGCCCTGGGGATGGGAGCCAAAAACATTCAGTACTTC	CASSLALGMGAKNIQYF
TRBV3-1/TRBV3-2	TRBJ2-1	-	-	13	TGTGCCAGCAGCCACCTTATTGAAGCTGAGCAGTTCTTC	CASSHLIEAEQFF
TRBV28	TRBJ2-5	TRBD2	-	19	TGTGCCAGCATTGGATTGGGGACTAGCGGGAGGCGTCGCCAAGAGACCCAGTACTTC	CASIGLGTSGRRRQETQYF
TRBV11-2	TRBJ2-1	-	-	15	TGTGCCAGCAGCTTAGGGGAGGCCCATTTCAATGAGCAGTTCTTC	CASSLGEAHFNEQFF
TRBV7-8	TRBJ2-7	-	-	9	TGTGCCAGGAGATGCGAGCAGTACTTC	CARRCEQYF
TRBV12-3/TRBV12-4	TRBJ1-3	-	-	13	TGTGCCAGCAGTTTAGGGGGGGGGAACACCATATATTTT	CASSLGGGNTIYF